The next 16 T cell receptor beta chains were all read from a single sample in a study of TIL therapy for anti-PD-1-resistant metastatic lung cancer (dated by TCRdb to about 2021). TCR beta CDR3 regions were amplified from genomic DNA with the immunoSEQ v3 hsTCRB kit using bias-controlled multiplex PCR. The clones in this table, taken by TCRdb from immuneACCESS, are in-frame only. Not every clone is retained; where verified, under half of the shortfall comes from an unresolved V gene, and the cause of the rest is unknown. This sample gives about 100,000 clones in total; less than 70% of them show up just once. The ten most abundant clones make up approximately 11% of the sample. In the paper's terms, the time point label means: pre-treatment sample, taken before nivolumab and TIL therapy. Excised metastases, mostly pleural nodules or supraclavicular lymph nodes, were used as baseline tumor samples and were taken from the same resection from which TIL were grown.

The source was tumor tissue, collected at baseline. The origin of the receptors is a person aged 25-85 years with non-small cell lung cancer.

This clone was observed a few times. The CDR3: CASSTEQGQWYNEQFF. DNA of the CDR3: TGTGCCAGCAGCACCGAACAGGGTCAATGGTACAATGAGCAGTTCTTC. The chain employs TRBV9 and TRBJ2-1; possible D gene TRBD1, 6 bases. This CDR3 region has 16 residues. The V end was cut by 4 bases, the J end by 4 bases, with 18 bases between. Per the germline V gene, CDR1 is SGDLS and CDR2 is YYNGEE.

The chain has TRBV30 and TRBJ1-1; D might be TRBD1 (5 bases). This CDR3 is built from 14 residues. CDR1 GTSNPN and CDR2 SVGIG come from the germline V gene (reference sequence). Trimming took off 0 bases at V and 2 bases at J, with 10 bases between the two ends. The CDR3 DNA reads as TGTGCCTGGAGTGTACACGGGACCAACACTGAAGCTTTCTTT. This gives the protein CAWSVHGTNTEAFF.

At least ten counts were recorded for this clone. V gene TRBV5-4 combines with J gene TRBJ2-1; 8 bases are shared with TRBD2. CDR1 and CDR2 (germline): SGHNT, YYREEE (reference sequence). V was pared by 7 bases and J by 8 bases, with 11 bases of the junction left unmatched. This CDR3 region has 14 residues. DNA of the CDR3: TGTGCCAGCGGTTTCGCGGGGGGACGCTATGAGCAGTTCTTC. The encoded protein is CASGFAGGRYEQFF.

The genes are TRBV6-1 and TRBJ2-3, with TRBD2 matching 11 bases. The length of the CDR3 is 15 residues. The junction had 3 bases not matched to a gene; V was cut back by 3 bases and J by 4 bases. Per germline, CDR1 MNHNS and CDR2 SASEGT. The chain's CDR3 is CASSEVSGGADTQYF. CDR3 DNA: TGTGCCAGCAGTGAGGTTAGCGGGGGGGCAGATACGCAGTATTTT.

The chain couples TRBV14 to TRBJ2-7, with D hard to call. V was shortened by 1 base and J by 4 bases, with 14 bases between the two germline ends. CDR3 length: 15 amino acids. From germline, CDR1 is SGHDN and CDR2 FVKESK. The CDR3, as DNA: TGTGCCAGCAGCCAAGGGCTGAAGGCGCGGTACGAGCAGTACTTC. Translated, it gives CASSQGLKARYEQYF. Variable domain in full (rest from reference TRBV14 and TRBJ2-7): EAGVTQFPSHSVIEKGQTVTLRCDPISGHDNLYWYRRVMGKEIKFLLHFVKESKQDESGMPNNRFLAERTGGTYSTLKVQPAELEDSGVYFCASSQGLKARYEQYFGPGTRLTVT.

This clone was counted a few times. This rearrangement joins TRBV4-2 to TRBJ2-3, with 7 bases fitting TRBD1. Germline V gene lookup returns CDR1 LGHNA and CDR2 YNFKEQ. J lost 3 bases, V lost 1 base, and 4 bases had no gene match. This CDR3 region has 15 residues. The chain's CDR3 is CASSQGQGGTDTQYF. The DNA of the CDR3 is TGTGCCAGCAGCCAAGGACAGGGTGGAACAGATACGCAGTATTTT.

V and J are TRBV7-3 and TRBJ2-1; tentative D call: TRBD2 (6 bases). This CDR3 spans 14 amino acids. Germline values: CDR1 SGHTA, CDR2 FQGTGA. V was trimmed by 5 bases and J by 0 bases, leaving 8 bases between them. CDR3 sequence (DNA): TGTGCCAGCAGCCGGGACTCCTCCTACAATGAGCAGTTCTTC. Residues: CASSRDSSYNEQFF.

The chain carries TRBV15 and TRBJ2-5; D is uncertain. CDR1 is LNHNV and CDR2 is YYDKDF in the germline V gene (reference sequence). The V end lost 2 bases, the J end lost 4 bases, and 5 bases lay between the germline ends. The CDR3 extends over 12 amino acids. This CDR3 reads CATSRTSETQYF. The CDR3 region has the DNA TGTGCCACCAGCAGAACCTCAGAGACCCAGTACTTC.

V usage is TRBV6-4 and J usage is TRBJ2-1, with D possibly TRBD1 on 6 matching bases. The CDR3 has 15 residues. The germline V gene encodes CDR1 MRHNA and CDR2 SNTAGT. V lost 3 bases and J lost 3, with 12 bases in between. Here the CDR3 reads CASSEYRASYNEQFF. CDR3 bases: TGTGCCAGCAGTGAATACAGGGCCAGCTACAATGAGCAGTTCTTC.

This chain links TRBV12-5 with TRBJ1-2, with 9 bases that match TRBD1. The length of the CDR3 is 14 residues. Per germline, CDR1 LGHNT and CDR2 FRNRAP. J was trimmed by 5 bases and V by 2 bases; bases with no gene match: 3. The CDR3 DNA follows: TGTGCTAGTGGTTTGAGCGGGACAGGGTATGGCTACACCTTC. Protein: CASGLSGTGYGYTF.

This clone was picked up a small number of times. The rearrangement joins TRBV28 to TRBJ2-1; the D gene is possibly TRBD2 (6 bases). The CDR3 runs to 16 residues. The germline CDR1 and CDR2 sequences are MDHEN and SYDVKM. The V end was cut by 7 bases, the J end by 3 bases, with 19 bases between. The CDR3 here is CASNDLGRGFYNEQFF. As DNA, the CDR3 is TGTGCCAGCAACGACCTTGGGCGGGGATTCTACAATGAGCAGTTCTTC.

V is TRBV2 and J is TRBJ1-5; a possible D gene is TRBD1 (6 bases). The germline V gene has CDR1 SNHLY and CDR2 FYNNEI. CDR3 length: 13 amino acids. The germline V and J ends were trimmed by 7 bases and 4 bases, with 11 bases remaining between them. As DNA, the CDR3 is TGTGCCAGCACCGGACAGCGGAATCAGCCCCAGCATTTT. Translated, it gives CASTGQRNQPQHF.

V is TRBV28 and J is TRBJ2-3; D not resolved. CDR3 length: 15 amino acids. Trimming took off 3 bases at V and 0 bases at J, with 10 bases between the two ends. Germline V lookup: CDR1 MDHEN, CDR2 SYDVKM. As DNA, the CDR3 is TGTGCCAGCAGTTTTGGTACTGATAGCACAGATACGCAGTATTTT. This translates into CASSFGTDSTDTQYF.

The chain links TRBV6-2 or TRBV6-3 to TRBJ2-7, with 8 bases matching TRBD2. Germline CDR1 is MNHEY and CDR2 is SVGEGT. V trimming: 0 bases; J trimming: 6 bases; junction bases outside the gene matches: 7. The CDR3 length is 15 residues. The CDR3 nucleotides read TGTGCCAGCAGTTACTCTCGGGAGCGGGAGATCGAGCAGTACTTC. It is translated as CASSYSREREIEQYF.

This chain joins TRBV7-2 and TRBJ1-2; D is unresolved. The CDR3 loop spans 15 amino acids. Looked up from germline, CDR1 is SGHTA and CDR2 is FQGNSA. V lost 2 bases and J 9 bases, leaving 19 bases between the germline ends. CDR3 DNA: TGTGCCAGCAGCTTAAGTAGCTACGGCGCGGCTAGCTACACCTTC. It is translated as CASSLSSYGAASYTF.

This chain uses TRBV13 with TRBJ2-5; TRBD1 is a possible D gene (5 bases). Trimming took 2 bases from V and 0 from J, leaving 7 bases between them. The germline V gene encodes CDR1 PRHDT and CDR2 FYEKMQ (reference sequence). The CDR3 extends over 14 amino acids. CDR3 region: CASSLRTNQETQYF. CDR3 nucleotides: TGTGCCAGCAGCTTACGGACAAACCAAGAGACCCAGTACTTC.